This T cell receptor beta chain was retrieved from a study of blood T cell repertoires in COVID-19. Study overall: COVID-19 samples from acute and convalescent phases originated in the United States, Italy and Spain. In each case, the material was cDNA or gDNA derived from T cells, B-cell-depleted T cells, or PBMCs.

This clone has only a few counts. Original methodology: Reference gene primer amplification yielded estimated nucleated cell counts. Profiled with immunoSEQ multiplex PCR; TCRdb holds only in-frame clones, not every one. Clone size and V and J calls were adopted from that table, with D and trimming inferred from the DNA. The sample has some 65,000 clones, roughly 75% seen once. Material: peripheral blood. This TCR was sampled from a human donor in a cohort sampled during active COVID-19.

The DNA for the CDR3 is TGCGCCAGCAGCCCGATATCGACAGGGGCCTACCAAGAGACCCAGTACTTC. Translating gives CASSPISTGAYQETQYF. The chain combines TRBV5-1 with TRBJ2-5; TRBD1 matches 8 bases. CDR1 is SGHRS and CDR2 is YFSETQ in the germline V gene. With V trimmed by 4 bases and J by 0 bases, 11 bases remained unmatched. The CDR3 has 17 amino acids.